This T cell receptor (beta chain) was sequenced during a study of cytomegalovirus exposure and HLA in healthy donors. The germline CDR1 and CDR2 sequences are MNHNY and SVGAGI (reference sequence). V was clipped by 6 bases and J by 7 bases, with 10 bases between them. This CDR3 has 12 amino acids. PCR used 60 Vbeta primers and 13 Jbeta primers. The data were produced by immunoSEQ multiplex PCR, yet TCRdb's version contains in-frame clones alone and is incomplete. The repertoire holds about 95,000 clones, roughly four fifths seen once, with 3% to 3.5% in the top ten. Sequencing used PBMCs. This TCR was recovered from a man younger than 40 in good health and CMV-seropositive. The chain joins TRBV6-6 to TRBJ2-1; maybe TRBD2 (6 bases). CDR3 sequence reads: CASSRLDNEQFF. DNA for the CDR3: TGTGCCAGCAGCCGACTAGATAATGAGCAGTTCTTC.